The clone carrying this T cell receptor beta chain was seen many times. Per the germline V gene, CDR1 is LNHDA and CDR2 is SQIVND (reference sequence). CDR3 size: 15 residues. The germline V and J ends were trimmed by 4 bases and 2 bases, with 13 bases remaining between them. The sample comes from a study of blood T cells in healthy people across ages. Then a second PCR, running roughly 7 to 11 cycles, was carried out with a sample-barcoded 5' primer and a J-beta primer mix. Sequencing recovered at least 2.5 million CDR3-containing paired-end reads from each sample. TCRdb called the 5' RACE reads again in MiXCR, with one record for every CDR3 protein. The sample consists of over 550,000 distinct CDR3 sequences, roughly 31% of them appearing once.

Sequencing used blood. V and J are TRBV19 and TRBJ2-3; D might be TRBD1 (7 bases). The sequence came from a woman aged 80 or over in good health. As DNA, the CDR3 is TGTGCCAGTAGTAAACAGGGGAGGCTCACAGATACGCAGTATTTT. It codes for CASSKQGRLTDTQYF.